This T cell receptor (beta chain) derives from a study of blood T cell repertoires in COVID-19. Study as a whole: Researchers got acute and convalescent COVID-19 samples from the United States, Italy and Spain. PBMCs, B-cell-depleted T cells, or T cells were the source of the cDNA or gDNA that made up the material.

V dropped 1 base and J dropped 6 bases, with 9 bases sitting between them. The CDR3 consists of 14 residues. Germline V gives CDR1 SGHNT, CDR2 YENEEA. This clone was observed a few times. Authors' processing steps: Nucleated cell counts were estimated from reference gene primer amplification. The assay was immunoSEQ multiplex PCR, and TCRdb's table has in-frame clones only and misses some. V, J and clone size derive from that table, while D and trimming were established from the DNA sequence. The sample carries about 180,000 clones, about 81% recorded once. A Seattle source enrolled patients during active infection and followed them longitudinally.

This TCR was recovered from an elderly woman with COVID-19, enrolled during active disease. The chain employs TRBV11-3 and TRBJ2-2; D gene ambiguous. Sequencing was carried out using peripheral blood. The CDR3 is CASSLGWHAGELFF. The CDR3 DNA sequence: TGTGCCAGCAGCTTAGGATGGCATGCCGGGGAGCTGTTTTTT.